The rows below give T cell receptor beta chains drawn from one sample of a study of cytomegalovirus exposure and HLA in healthy donors. TCRdb's copy holds only in-frame clones and misses some; the assay was immunoSEQ multiplex PCR. The sample contains about 150,000 clones, 91% of which appear only once. The material sequenced was PBMCs. The source is a man aged 18 to 30 in good health and CMV-seronegative. CDR3s include the opening cysteine and the closing phenylalanine or tryptophan. Each record gives: clone size, J gene, D gene, V gene, CDR3 protein, CDR3 DNA. D genes are given only for firm matches. Clone size is given for some rows only: seen once, a few or many times, or a class if the clone is expanded.

- TRBJ2-3 TRBD2 TRBV5-1 CASSSGTSGNTDTQYF TGCGCCAGCAGCTCTGGGACTAGCGGAAACACAGATACGCAGTATTTT
- TRBJ1-5 TRBD1 TRBV2 CASRDRANQPQHF TGTGCCAGCAGGGACAGGGCTAATCAGCCCCAGCATTTT
- TRBJ1-5 - TRBV10-3 CAISEDIFQPQHF TGTGCCATCAGTGAGGACATTTTTCAGCCCCAGCATTTT
- TRBJ2-7 TRBD1 TRBV27 CASSLGQGSYEQYF TGTGCCAGCAGTTTGGGACAGGGGTCATACGAGCAGTACTTC
- TRBJ2-5 TRBD1 TRBV7-8 CASSLVRDSQETQYF TGTGCCAGCAGCTTAGTGAGGGACAGTCAAGAGACCCAGTACTTC
- TRBJ1-1 - TRBV5-3 CARSPEATSTEAFF TGTGCCAGAAGCCCCGAGGCGACCAGCACTGAAGCTTTCTTT
- TRBJ2-3 TRBD2 TRBV18 CASSPRLAGSTDTQYF TGTGCCAGCTCACCCCGTCTAGCGGGGAGCACAGATACGCAGTATTTT
- TRBJ2-5 - TRBV6-5 CARGPVETQYF TGTGCCAGGGGGCCAGTGGAGACCCAGTACTTC
- TRBJ2-1 TRBD2 TRBV29-1 CSVEGLAGGLAFYNEQFF TGCAGCGTTGAGGGACTAGCGGGAGGGCTAGCATTCTACAATGAGCAGTTCTTC
- TRBJ2-1 - TRBV13 CASSPRQRVYNEQFF TGTGCCAGCAGCCCCCGGCAGAGGGTCTACAATGAGCAGTTCTTC
- TRBJ1-1 - TRBV10-1 CATRRGPRTEAFF TGCGCCACCCGCAGGGGACCGCGCACTGAAGCTTTCTTT
- TRBJ2-1 - TRBV19 CASSASSPNPYNEQFF TGTGCCAGTAGTGCCTCTAGTCCCAATCCGTACAATGAGCAGTTCTTC
once TRBJ2-7 TRBD1 TRBV6-1 CASRTGFEQYF TGTGCCAGCCGGACAGGGTTCGAGCAGTACTTC
- TRBJ1-6 TRBD1 TRBV2 CASSDRGQTGIDSPLHF TGTGCCAGCAGTGATAGGGGCCAGACAGGGATCGATTCACCCCTCCACTTT
many TRBJ1-1 TRBD1 TRBV6-1 CASNRGDTEAFF TGTGCCAGCAACAGGGGAGACACTGAAGCTTTCTTT
- TRBJ1-3 TRBD1 TRBV19 CASSRTTGSSGNTIYF TGTGCCAGTAGTCGAACGACAGGGAGCTCTGGAAACACCATATATTTT
- TRBJ1-2 TRBD1 TRBV2 CASSEGSRSGTANYGYTF TGTGCCAGCAGTGAAGGCAGCCGGTCTGGGACAGCTAACTATGGCTACACCTTC
- TRBJ2-5 TRBD1 TRBV7-6 CASSPDRGLETQYF TGTGCCAGCAGCCCCGACAGGGGCTTGGAGACCCAGTACTTC
- TRBJ2-7 - TRBV20-1 CSAREVEQYF TGCAGTGCTAGAGAAGTCGAGCAGTACTTC
- TRBJ1-3 - TRBV7-2 CASSLDPGLGNTIYF TGTGCCAGCAGCTTAGACCCAGGGCTCGGAAACACCATATATTTT
few TRBJ1-6 - TRBV9 CASGRRSFNSPLHF TGTGCCAGCGGGAGACGGAGTTTTAATTCACCCCTCCACTTT
- TRBJ2-1 TRBD2 TRBV9 CASSALTSGAPKSSYNEQFF TGTGCCAGCAGCGCGCTGACTAGCGGGGCCCCGAAGAGCTCCTACAATGAGCAGTTCTTC
- TRBJ1-5 - TRBV5-1 CASSSGTPNQPQHF TGCGCCAGCAGTTCCGGGACACCTAATCAGCCCCAGCATTTT
- TRBJ1-3 - TRBV11-3 CASSRGQSSGNTIYF TGTGCCAGCAGCCGAGGACAGTCCTCTGGAAACACCATATATTTT
- TRBJ2-1 TRBD1 TRBV9 CASSVEGQGSYNEQFF TGTGCCAGCAGCGTAGAGGGACAGGGTTCCTACAATGAGCAGTTCTTC
- TRBJ2-7 - TRBV5-6 CASSPVGFYEQYF TGTGCCAGCAGCCCGGTCGGTTTTTACGAGCAGTACTTC
once TRBJ1-1 - TRBV5-6 CASSLGARRNTEAFF TGTGCCAGCAGCTTGGGAGCCCGGAGGAACACTGAAGCTTTCTTT
- TRBJ1-5 - TRBV2 CASAGQMFQPQHF TGTGCCAGCGCCGGACAGATGTTTCAGCCCCAGCATTTT
- TRBJ1-1 - TRBV29-1 CSVRDTVYTEAFF TGCAGCGTCCGGGACACCGTTTACACTGAAGCTTTCTTT
once TRBJ2-5 TRBD2 TRBV9 CASSVGTAGGQETQYF TGTGCCAGCAGCGTAGGTACAGCGGGAGGGCAAGAGACCCAGTACTTC
- TRBJ2-2 - TRBV15 CATSSPLGLPGELFF TGTGCCACCAGCAGTCCTCTAGGACTCCCCGGGGAGCTGTTTTTT
- TRBJ1-4 - TRBV5-1 CASSPQQSLNEKLFF TGCGCCAGCAGTCCTCAACAGAGCTTAAATGAAAAACTGTTTTTT
- TRBJ2-7 - TRBV27 CASSLGHEQYF TGTGCCAGCAGTTTAGGCCACGAGCAGTACTTC
- TRBJ2-3 TRBD2 TRBV9 CASSKGLAGTDTQYF TGTGCCAGCAGCAAGGGACTAGCGGGCACAGATACGCAGTATTTT
- TRBJ1-5 TRBD1 TRBV6-1 CASRDRIMSNQPQHF TGTGCCAGCAGGGACAGGATAATGAGCAATCAGCCCCAGCATTTT
- TRBJ1-3 TRBD1 TRBV6-6 CASLGGTVPSGNTIYF TGTGCCAGCCTAGGGGGGACAGTGCCCTCTGGAAACACCATATATTTT
- TRBJ2-5 - TRBV10-2 CASSDVRVWVSTETQYF TGCGCCAGCAGTGATGTTCGGGTGTGGGTATCGACGGAGACCCAGTACTTC
- TRBJ2-2 - TRBV6-5 CASSLNTGELFF TGTGCCAGCAGCCTTAACACCGGGGAGCTGTTTTTT
- TRBJ2-1 TRBD2 TRBV7-8 CASSSLAGSYNEQFF TGTGCCAGCAGCTCCCTAGCGGGGAGTTACAATGAGCAGTTCTTC
- TRBJ1-1 TRBD1 TRBV6-1 CASSQGGEGTEAFF TGTGCCAGCAGTCAGGGGGGTGAGGGCACTGAAGCTTTCTTT
- TRBJ1-2 TRBD1 TRBV9 CASSTQPGGANYGYTF TGTGCCAGCAGCACTCAGCCAGGGGGAGCTAACTATGGCTACACCTTC
- TRBJ2-1 TRBD2 TRBV2 CASFLLAANNEQFF TGTGCCAGCTTTCTGCTAGCGGCTAACAATGAGCAGTTCTTC
- TRBJ1-5 - TRBV7-2 CASSETKGSWNQPQHF TGTGCCAGCAGCGAGACCAAAGGGAGTTGGAATCAGCCCCAGCATTTT
- TRBJ2-1 - TRBV7-6 CASSLGPTNEQFF TGTGCCAGCAGCTTAGGTCCGACTAATGAGCAGTTCTTC
- TRBJ2-5 - TRBV6-1 CASSLTARVETQYF TGTGCCAGCAGTCTGACAGCAAGGGTGGAGACCCAGTACTTC
- TRBJ1-1 - TRBV6-1 CASRPPVNTEAFF TGTGCCAGCAGACCACCAGTGAACACTGAAGCTTTCTTT
- TRBJ2-5 TRBD2 TRBV2 CASTEGTSGGTAGWETQYF TGTGCCAGCACCGAGGGGACTAGCGGGGGGACCGCAGGGTGGGAGACCCAGTACTTC
once TRBJ1-4 - TRBV27 CASSWRPTNEKLFF TGTGCCAGCAGTTGGAGGCCAACTAATGAAAAACTGTTTTTT
- TRBJ1-1 - TRBV27 CASSRGTEAFF TGTGCCAGCAGCCGAGGGACTGAAGCTTTCTTT
- TRBJ1-5 TRBD1 TRBV4-1 CASSQDVYRGRLQPQHF TGCGCCAGCAGCCAAGATGTGTACAGGGGGCGTCTTCAGCCCCAGCATTTT
- TRBJ2-7 TRBD1 TRBV5-1 CASSTTGGNYEQYF TGCGCCAGCAGCACCACAGGGGGGAACTACGAGCAGTACTTC
- TRBJ1-3 - TRBV6-5 CASRLGDSSGNTIYF TGTGCCAGCAGGTTGGGGGACTCCTCTGGAAACACCATATATTTT
few TRBJ1-1 - TRBV14 CASSQGAPITEAFF TGTGCCAGCAGCCAAGGGGCCCCTATCACTGAAGCTTTCTTT
- TRBJ2-5 - TRBV5-1 CASSHGRSGWKTQYF TGCGCCAGCTCGCATGGTCGGAGCGGTTGGAAGACCCAGTACTTC
- TRBJ1-2 - TRBV5-5 CASSFRQWGNYGYTF TGTGCCAGCAGCTTCAGACAGTGGGGTAACTATGGCTACACCTTC
- TRBJ1-1 TRBD1 TRBV7-9 CASRLGTANTEAFF TGTGCCAGCAGACTCGGGACAGCTAACACTGAAGCTTTCTTT
- TRBJ1-2 TRBD1 TRBV7-3 CASSPTGTGPASNYGYTF TGTGCCAGCAGCCCAACCGGGACAGGCCCCGCTTCTAACTATGGCTACACCTTC
- TRBJ2-7 TRBD2 TRBV6-1 CASSATSGGPYEQYF TGTGCCAGCAGTGCCACTAGCGGGGGACCCTACGAGCAGTACTTC
- TRBJ1-6 TRBD1 TRBV12-5 CASGRTAVRQGLHF TGTGCTAGTGGCCGAACCGCCGTACGACAGGGCCTCCACTTT